A single sample is the source of the 10 T cell receptor beta chains below, sequenced in a study of patients and donors after allogeneic stem cell transplantation. Via MiXCR, TCRdb re-called the RT-PCR reads, giving one row per CDR3 protein. The data show some 200,000 distinct CDR3 sequences, with less than 45% seen just once and 33% held by the top ten. Sequenced sample: blood, either unsorted or a sorted T cell fraction (not recorded which). The source is a human donor who was either an allogeneic HSCT recipient or a stem cell or donor lymphocyte infusion donor (not recorded which). It is not recorded whose cells these are; they may come from a transplant donor.

This clonotype turned up a few times. This chain's CDR3 is CASSSGTSGDTIYF. DNA for the CDR3: TGCGCCAGCAGCTCCGGGACAAGTGGGGACACCATATATTTT. J is TRBJ1-3 and V is TRBV5-1; tentatively, D is TRBD1 (6 bases). The CDR3 extends over 14 amino acids. Trimming stripped 3 bases from V and 8 bases from J, with 15 bases between. Germline CDR1 SGHRS, CDR2 YFSETQ.

Comment on this clonotype: A junction end diverges from the germline sequence, so it may reflect a read error. This chain uses TRBV3-1 with TRBJ1-2; TRBD1 is a possible D gene (5 bases). Germline V gene data show CDR1 as LGHDT and CDR2 as YNNKEL (reference sequence). This CDR3 has 15 amino acids. The CDR3 sequence is CASSQVPGANYGHTF. Here the CDR3 DNA reads TGTGCCAGCAGCCAAGTACCCGGGGCTAACTATGGCCACACCTTC.

This clonotype has only a few counts. The rearrangement links TRBV7-9 to TRBJ1-2, with D possibly being TRBD1 (5 bases). Germline values: CDR1 SEHNR, CDR2 FQNEAQ (reference sequence). CDR3 length equals 14 residues. The V end was cut by 2 bases, the J end by 4 bases, with 11 bases between. In DNA, the CDR3 is TGTGCCAGCAGCTTACTGGCAGGGACCTATGGCTACACCTTC. This translates into CASSLLAGTYGYTF. The full variable domain, in which reference TRBV7-9 and TRBJ1-2 provide the parts outside the CDR3, is DTGVSQNPRHKITKRGQNVTFRCDPISEHNRLYWYRQTLGQGPEFLTYFQNEAQLEKSRLLSDRFSAERPKGSFSTLEIQRTEQGDSAMYLCASSLLAGTYGYTFGSGTRLTVV.

V usage is TRBV29-1 and J usage is TRBJ1-4; maybe TRBD1 (6 bases). The CDR3 is 13 amino acids. Looked up from germline, CDR1 is SQVTM and CDR2 is ANQGSEA. The V and J ends lost 6 bases and 7 bases respectively, with 15 bases between them. CDR3 in amino acids: CSVMQGSGEKLFF. The CDR3 DNA follows: TGCAGCGTCATGCAGGGGTCGGGTGAAAAACTGTTTTTT.

CDR3 sequence (DNA): TGCAGCGTTGGACAGCAGAGGAACTCTGGGGCCAACGTCCTGACTTTC. Protein sequence: CSVGQQRNSGANVLTF. The rearrangement uses TRBV29-1 and TRBJ2-6, with a tentative D call TRBD1 (5 bases). The length of the CDR3 is 16 residues. Germline-derived CDR1 and CDR2 are SQVTM and ANQGSEA. Between the trimmed V and J ends, which lost 4 bases and 0 bases, there was a span of 13 bases.

The chain couples TRBV29-1 to TRBJ2-1; 11 positions agree with TRBD2. J lost 3 bases, V lost 6 bases, and 1 base had no gene match. CDR3 length: 13 residues. In germline, CDR1 is SQVTM, CDR2 ANQGSEA. The CDR3: CSVTSGSYNEQFF. The CDR3 bases are TGCAGCGTAACTAGCGGGAGCTACAATGAGCAGTTCTTC.

The rearrangement links TRBV12-3 or TRBV12-4 to TRBJ1-4; no clear D. CDR3 length equals 18 residues. The ends were cut back, 6 bases at V and 0 bases at J, with 20 bases in the middle. As DNA, the CDR3 is TGTGCCAGCAGCCAAGACGGACCACATACTGCAACTAATGAAAAACTGTTTTTT. This sequence encodes CASSQDGPHTATNEKLFF.

J is TRBJ2-7 and V is TRBV28, with 10 nucleotides matching TRBD1. Germline V CDR1 and CDR2: MDHEN, SYDVKM. This CDR3 comprises 20 residues. V dropped 2 bases and J dropped 0; count of bases not matched to a gene: 16. CDR3 bases: TGTGCCAGCAGTTTAACCCCTCCCGGGACAGGGGCCCTTAGCTCCTACGAGCAGTACTTC. This encodes CASSLTPPGTGALSSYEQYF.

The chain uses TRBV5-5 and TRBJ2-1; the D is unclear. The CDR3 has 12 amino acids. The germline CDR1 and CDR2 sequences are SGHKS and YYEKEE (reference sequence). The V gene lost 4 bases and the J gene lost 5 bases, with 7 bases spanning the gap. The CDR3 loop is CASSRLDNEQFF. CDR3 DNA: TGTGCCAGCAGCCGACTGGACAATGAGCAGTTCTTC.

This clonotype was found a few times. This chain connects TRBV29-1 to TRBJ2-1; D gene uncertain. Germline V gene lookup returns CDR1 SQVTM and CDR2 ANQGSEA. The V end lost 4 bases, the J end lost 12 bases, and 10 bases lay between the germline ends. This CDR3 contains 10 residues. This chain's CDR3 is CSVGGVGQFF. As DNA, the CDR3 is TGCAGCGTTGGTGGTGTGGGGCAGTTCTTC.